The 10 T cell receptor beta chains listed next were all sequenced from one sample in a study of kidney transplant recipient with SARS-CoV-2 infection. TCRdb called the reads again in MiXCR, with one record for every CDR3 protein. The sample has 200,000 to 300,000 distinct CDR3 sequences, 29% seen once; the top ten hold around 7.8%. The specimen was a blood sample, collected at baseline and on day 111 from a kidney transplant recipient. These receptors all come from a male patient in his 30s who had COVID-19 and was a kidney transplant recipient. The T cells may come from the graft donor.

Comment on this clonotype: No conserved phenylalanine or tryptophan ends this CDR3, so it is likely a read error. The chain couples TRBV2 to TRBJ1-5; TRBD1 might be the D (5 bases). The germline V gene encodes CDR1 SNHLY and CDR2 FYNNEI. The CDR3 spans 15 residues. Trimming pared 0 bases from V and 0 bases from J, leaving 6 bases between. The CDR3 reads CASSEAGDSNQPQHL. Written as DNA, the CDR3 is TGTGCCAGCAGTGAAGCGGGGGATAGCAATCAGCCCCAGCATCTT.

As regards this clonotype: With a much larger clone just one base away, this may be a read error. This chain uses TRBV28 with TRBJ2-4, with 9 bases that match TRBD1. The CDR3 has 16 amino acids. Germline V gene lookup returns CDR1 MDHEN and CDR2 SYDVKM. CDR3 sequence: CAGSLRDRETKNIQYF. CDR3 nucleotide sequence: TGTGCCGGCAGTTTACGGGACAGGGAAACCAAAAACATTCAGTACTTC.

Ten or more counts support this clonotype. CDR3 nucleotides: TGTGCCAGCAGCGGAAGTGACACCCTTCGAAAGACCTATGGCTACACCTTC. Translating it yields CASSGSDTLRKTYGYTF. J is TRBJ1-2 and V is TRBV3-1; no definite D call. This CDR3 comprises 17 residues. Per the germline V gene, CDR1 is LGHDT and CDR2 is YNNKEL (reference sequence). Trimming removed 5 bases from V and 4 bases from J, with 23 bases in between. The variable domain in full, with the rest retrieved from reference TRBV3-1 and TRBJ1-2, is DTAVSQTPKYLVTQMGNDKSIKCEQNLGHDTMYWYKQDSKKFLKIMFSYNNKELIINETVPNRFSPKSPDKAHLNLHINSLELGDSAVYFCASSGSDTLRKTYGYTFGSGTRLTVV.

Note on this clonotype: This clone may be a read error of a much larger clone one base away. This chain uses TRBV5-6 with TRBJ2-7, with 10 bases aligning to TRBD2. The V segment lost 6 bases and the J segment 3 bases; nucleotides outside the gene matches: 6. The V gene's germline CDR1 is SGHDT and CDR2 YYEEEE. The CDR3 extends over 14 amino acids. This chain's CDR3 is CASNLGLANYEQYF. The CDR3 DNA is TGTGCCAGCAACCTGGGACTAGCGAACTACGAGCAGTACTTC.

This clonotype was counted at least ten times. V gene TRBV12-5 combines with J gene TRBJ1-2, with D perhaps matching TRBD1 (5 bases). Germline values: CDR1 LGHNT, CDR2 FRNRAP. The CDR3 runs 17 residues. V lost 5 bases and J 4 bases, leaving 23 bases between the germline ends. CDR3 protein: CASGATGLQGKTYGYTF. CDR3 in DNA: TGTGCTAGTGGTGCGACCGGTTTGCAGGGAAAGACCTATGGCTACACCTTC.

To note about this clonotype: A much larger clonotype is one base distant, so this may be a read error. The chain links TRBV19 to TRBJ1-2; D not resolved. The CDR3 contains 17 residues. The V gene's germline CDR1 is LNHDA and CDR2 SQIVND (reference sequence). V was trimmed by 5 bases and J by 4 bases, leaving 23 bases between them. The CDR3 spells CASSYCAPNRKTYGYTF. In DNA, the CDR3 is TGTGCCAGTAGTTATTGTGCGCCAAATCGAAAGACCTATGGCTACACCTTC.

Remarks on this clonotype: A much larger clone sits a single nucleotide away, making a read error possible. The chain is built from TRBV6-2 or TRBV6-3 and TRBJ2-1; possibly TRBD1 for D (5 bases). The CDR3 is 15 residues long. Germline CDR1 is MNHEY and CDR2 is SVGEGT. The V end lost 6 bases, the J end lost 5 bases, and 17 bases lay between the germline ends. The CDR3 nucleotides read TGTGCCAGCAGGACAGACGGTGGTGGACACAATGAGCAGTTCTTC. Protein product: CASRTDGGGHNEQFF.

This clonotype was seen only a few times. The chain carries TRBV4-3 and TRBJ2-3; D ambiguous. The germline V gene encodes CDR1 LGHNA and CDR2 YSLEER. This CDR3 region has 13 residues. Trimming pared 1 base from V and 5 bases from J, leaving 7 bases between. The CDR3 spells CASSQVLGDTQYF. In DNA form, the CDR3 reads TGCGCCAGCAGCCAAGTACTCGGAGATACGCAGTATTTT.

About this clonotype: This may arise from a read error, as a much more abundant clone is one base away. This chain uses TRBV12-2 with TRBJ1-2. TRBV12-2 is deemed a pseudogene. The CDR3 is 17 amino acids. CDR3 sequence (DNA): TGTGCAAGTCGCGGCCCATGGAATCCACGAAAGACCTATGGCTACACCTTC. Residues: CASRGPWNPRKTYGYTF.

This clonotype was seen at least ten times. The rearrangement links TRBV7-2 to TRBJ2-7; D not certain. There are 14 residues in the CDR3. CDR1 SGHTA and CDR2 FQGNSA come from the germline V gene. The ends were cut back, 4 bases at V and 3 bases at J, with 13 bases in the middle. The CDR3 DNA is TGTGCCAGCAGCTCTCGGTGGTGGGGCTACGAGCAGTACTTC. It encodes CASSSRWWGYEQYF. Looking up the rest from reference TRBV7-2 and TRBJ2-7 gives the full variable domain: GAGVSQSPSNKVTEKGKDVELRCDPISGHTALYWYRQSLGQGLEFLIYFQGNSAPDKSGLPSDRFSAERTGGSVSTLTIQRTQQEDSAVYLCASSSRWWGYEQYFGPGTRLTVT.